A single sample is the source of the 28 T cell receptor beta chains below, sequenced in a study of cytomegalovirus exposure and HLA in healthy donors. Amplification used 60 Vbeta primers and 13 Jbeta primers. Assay used: immunoSEQ multiplex PCR; TCRdb lists only in-frame clones, some missing. The sample consists of about 89,000 clones, about 85% of them appearing once. The source material was PBMCs. The receptors come from a man between 40 and 49 years old in good health and CMV-seropositive.

This chain connects TRBV29-1 to TRBJ1-2, with 7 bases lining up with TRBD1. CDR3 length: 15 amino acids. Trimming cost V 6 bases and J 4 bases; bases outside gene matches: 14. The germline V gene encodes CDR1 SQVTM and CDR2 ANQGSEA. The CDR3 here is CSVLTPGQTFYGYTF. The CDR3 nucleotides read TGCAGCGTCCTCACCCCGGGACAGACCTTCTATGGCTACACCTTC. Using reference TRBV29-1 and TRBJ1-2 for the parts outside the CDR3, the full variable domain is SAVISQKPSRDICQRGTSLTIQCQVDSQVTMMFWYRQQPGQSLTLIATANQGSEATYESGFVIDKFPISRPNLTFSTLTVSNMSPEDSSIYLCSVLTPGQTFYGYTFGSGTRLTVV.

This chain links TRBV28 with TRBJ1-6; 8 bases line up with TRBD1. V trimming: 7 bases; J trimming: 9 bases; junction bases outside the gene matches: 11. The germline CDR1 and CDR2 sequences are MDHEN and SYDVKM. This CDR3 contains 15 residues. CDR3 residues: CASNFPGTGRSPLHF. CDR3 sequence (DNA): TGTGCCAGCAACTTCCCCGGGACAGGACGTTCACCCCTCCACTTT.

The J gene is TRBJ1-6, the V gene TRBV30; weak D call: TRBD1 (5 bases). CDR3 length equals 14 residues. Between the trimmed V and J ends, which lost 0 bases and 8 bases, there was a span of 11 bases. Germline lookup yields CDR1 GTSNPN and CDR2 SVGIG (reference sequence). The CDR3 sequence is CAWSVGGTHSPLHF. The DNA for the CDR3 is TGTGCCTGGAGTGTCGGCGGGACTCATTCACCCCTCCACTTT.

The gene calls are TRBV18 and TRBJ2-3; D may be TRBD2 (6 bases). Germline V gives CDR1 KGHSH, CDR2 LQKENI. Trimming removed 4 bases from V and 2 bases from J, with 13 bases in between. The CDR3 runs 15 residues. CDR3 in DNA: TGTGCCAGCTCACTGCAAGCGGGCTCCACAGATACGCAGTATTTT. Its protein product is CASSLQAGSTDTQYF.

The J gene is TRBJ2-4, the V gene TRBV6-1; unclear D gene. CDR1 MNHNS and CDR2 SASEGT come from the germline V gene. The CDR3 covers 13 residues. Trimming shortened V by 5 bases and J by 0 bases, and 5 bases separated the two germline ends. In DNA, the CDR3 is TGTGCCAGCAGTTCTCTAGCCAAAAACATTCAGTACTTC. Protein sequence: CASSSLAKNIQYF.

The table lists this clone with a few counts. The gene calls are TRBV7-6 and TRBJ2-5, with TRBD2 identical over 7 bases. Trimming cost V 1 base and J 2 bases; bases outside gene matches: 7. Germline CDR1 SGHVS, CDR2 FNYEAQ. The CDR3 is 16 residues long. The CDR3 reads CASSLGLAGGQETQYF. Written as DNA, the CDR3 is TGTGCCAGCAGCTTAGGACTAGCCGGGGGGCAAGAGACCCAGTACTTC. Filled out from reference TRBV7-6 and TRBJ2-5, the complete variable domain reads GAGVSQSPRYKVTKRGQDVALRCDPISGHVSLYWYRQALGQGPEFLTYFNYEAQQDKSGLPNDRFSAERPEGSISTLTIQRTEQRDSAMYRCASSLGLAGGQETQYFGPGTRLLVL.

J is TRBJ1-3 and V is TRBV6-5, with a weak D call TRBD1 (5 bases). V lost 2 bases and J 0 bases, leaving 11 bases between the germline ends. Germline V gene lookup returns CDR1 MNHEY and CDR2 SVGAGI. The CDR3 contains 16 residues. The CDR3 sequence: CASSYGTGSSGNTIYF. In DNA, the CDR3 is TGTGCCAGCAGTTACGGGACTGGGAGCTCTGGAAACACCATATATTTT.

This chain connects TRBV6-1 to TRBJ1-2; 7 positions match TRBD1. The V gene end was trimmed by 6 bases and the J gene end by 5 bases; junction bases not matched to a gene: 6. The length of the CDR3 is 13 residues. Per the germline V gene, CDR1 is MNHNS and CDR2 is SASEGT. The DNA of the CDR3 is TGTGCCAGCAGCAAGGGACAGCAATATGGCTACACCTTC. It encodes CASSKGQQYGYTF.

V and J are TRBV27 and TRBJ2-2; D may be TRBD2 (5 bases). This CDR3 comprises 16 residues. V shed 1 base and J shed 4 bases, with 13 bases lying between them. Germline loops: CDR1 MNHEY, CDR2 SMNVEV (reference sequence). The CDR3 protein is CASSLFHPSTTGELFF. CDR3 in DNA: TGTGCCAGCAGTTTATTTCACCCTAGCACCACCGGGGAGCTGTTTTTT.

With respect to this clone: The junction departs from germline at one end; a sequencing error may be responsible. This chain connects TRBV7-9 to TRBJ2-1, with 9 bases that match TRBD1. The CDR3 length is 16 residues. Germline V gene lookup returns CDR1 SEHNR and CDR2 FQNEAQ (reference sequence). CDR3 sequence (DNA): TGTTCCAGCAGCTTATGGGCCGGGACAGGGTTGACTGAGCAGTTCTTC. Amino acid sequence: CSSSLWAGTGLTEQFF.

CDR3 sequence: CASQGTGYGYTF. CDR3 coding DNA: TGTGCCAGCCAAGGGACAGGGTATGGCTACACCTTC. The V call is TRBV19, the J call TRBJ1-2; 9 bases are shared with TRBD1. The CDR3 runs to 12 residues. Germline V gives CDR1 LNHDA, CDR2 SQIVND (reference sequence). V shed 9 bases and J 5 bases; nucleotides not matched to a gene: 4.

The V call is TRBV18, the J call TRBJ1-2; D possibly corresponds to TRBD1 (6 bases). The CDR3 runs 15 residues. Trimming cost V 4 bases and J 0 bases, with 12 bases left between them. Germline loops: CDR1 KGHSH, CDR2 LQKENI. The chain's CDR3 is CASSQDSLANYGYTF. CDR3 DNA sequence: TGTGCCAGCTCACAGGACAGCCTAGCTAACTATGGCTACACCTTC.

The gene calls are TRBV11-2 and TRBJ2-2, with a weak D call TRBD2 (6 bases). Looked up from germline, CDR1 is SGHAT and CDR2 is FQNNGV. The CDR3 extends over 14 amino acids. The V gene lost 5 bases and the J gene lost 8 bases, with 15 bases spanning the gap. CDR3 residues: CASSQPRREGELFF. The CDR3, as DNA: TGTGCCAGCAGCCAACCTCGGAGGGAGGGGGAGCTGTTTTTT.

This CDR3 is CASSEGDRVSPLHF. CDR3 DNA sequence: TGTGCCAGCAGTGAAGGGGACAGGGTTTCACCCCTCCACTTT. This chain joins TRBV2 and TRBJ1-6, with 9 bases aligning to TRBD1. The germline V gene has CDR1 SNHLY and CDR2 FYNNEI. The CDR3 is 14 residues long. The ends lost 1 base at V and 9 bases at J; junction bases unmatched: 1.

V gene TRBV9 combines with J gene TRBJ1-2; D uncertain. Trimming left V 0 bases short and J 4 bases short, with 13 bases between. Per germline, CDR1 SGDLS and CDR2 YYNGEE. The CDR3 runs 15 residues. CDR3 sequence (DNA): TGTGCCAGCAGCGTAGGGGCGCCCGCCGGCTATGGCTACACCTTC. It yields the protein CASSVGAPAGYGYTF. Supplemented by reference TRBV9 and TRBJ1-2, the full variable domain reads DSGVTQTPKHLITATGQRVTLRCSPRSGDLSVYWYQQSLDQGLQFLIQYYNGEERAKGNILERFSAQQFPDLHSELNLSSLELGDSALYFCASSVGAPAGYGYTFGSGTRLTVV.

This chain uses TRBV15 with TRBJ2-1, with D perhaps TRBD1 (5 bases). This CDR3 has 15 residues. Trimming pared 8 bases from V and 0 bases from J, leaving 14 bases between. Germline assignment: CDR1 LNHNV and CDR2 YYDKDF (reference sequence). CDR3: CATCPGMSSYNEQFF. CDR3 bases: TGTGCCACCTGTCCAGGGATGAGCTCCTACAATGAGCAGTTCTTC.

This chain connects TRBV6-1 to TRBJ2-1, with D possibly matching TRBD1 (6 bases). V was trimmed by 7 bases and J by 15 bases, leaving 28 bases between them. The CDR3 has 15 amino acids. Germline CDR1 and CDR2: MNHNS and SASEGT. CDR3: CASNKNLLSDSFAFF. Written as DNA, the CDR3 is TGTGCCAGCAACAAAAACTTACTGTCGGACAGCTTTGCGTTCTTC.

The chain joins TRBV28 to TRBJ2-3; 11 nucleotides match TRBD2. Germline-derived CDR1 and CDR2 are MDHEN and SYDVKM. The CDR3 covers 16 residues. V was clipped by 6 bases and J by 7 bases; unmatched bases: 12. CDR3 protein: CASSPSLAGGWHTQYF. CDR3 in DNA: TGTGCCAGCAGCCCGAGCCTAGCGGGAGGTTGGCATACGCAGTATTTT.

V and J are TRBV5-1 and TRBJ1-6; 8 nucleotides agree with TRBD1. V shed 4 bases and J 8 bases; nucleotides not matched to a gene: 8. Germline CDR1 is SGHRS and CDR2 is YFSETQ. The CDR3 length is 15 residues. The CDR3, as DNA: TGCGCCAGCAGCCAAAGTCAGGGGGCATATTCACCCCTCCACTTT. Its translation: CASSQSQGAYSPLHF.

The CDR3, as DNA: TGTGCCAGCTCAAAAGCGGGGGAGCGCTCACCCCTCCACTTT. Translating gives CASSKAGERSPLHF. V and J are TRBV18 and TRBJ1-6, with D possibly matching TRBD1 (5 bases). V was cut by 5 bases and J by 10 bases, with 15 bases left in between. In germline, CDR1 is KGHSH, CDR2 LQKENI. This CDR3 is 14 amino acids long.

This clone appeared a single time. This chain connects TRBV5-1 to TRBJ2-1, with D possibly being TRBD2 (6 bases). V was pared by 0 bases and J by 4 bases, with 11 bases between. From germline, CDR1 is SGHRS and CDR2 YFSETQ. The CDR3 is 15 amino acids. This CDR3 is CASSLAEGSYNEQFF. The CDR3, as DNA: TGCGCCAGCAGCTTGGCGGAGGGATCATACAATGAGCAGTTCTTC.

In DNA, the CDR3 is TGCGCCAGCAGCAGTCGTTGGGGGGGACTAGCGGCGGCAGATACGCAGTATTTT. Translating gives CASSSRWGGLAAADTQYF. This chain joins TRBV5-1 and TRBJ2-3, with 11 bases fitting TRBD2. The CDR3 loop spans 18 amino acids. V was pared by 4 bases and J by 4 bases, with 14 bases of the junction left unmatched. Germline CDR1 and CDR2: SGHRS and YFSETQ.

The J gene is TRBJ2-3, the V gene TRBV5-1; 8 nucleotides agree with TRBD1. The CDR3 loop spans 11 amino acids. Germline trimming cut 7 bases from V and 5 bases from J; bases unmatched to any gene: 0. CDR1 and CDR2 (germline): SGHRS, YFSETQ. The CDR3 sequence: CASGQGDTQYF. DNA of the CDR3: TGCGCCAGCGGACAGGGAGATACGCAGTATTTT.

The chain has TRBV10-3 and TRBJ2-2; 11 positions match TRBD2. Germline V gives CDR1 ENHRY, CDR2 SYGVKD. With V trimmed by 4 bases and J by 5 bases, 6 bases remained unmatched. The CDR3 has 16 amino acids. The CDR3 DNA reads as TGTGCCATCAGTGTCCAGACTAGCGGGGTGACCGGGGAGCTGTTTTTT. Protein product: CAISVQTSGVTGELFF.

CDR3: CASSDDRGSTDTQYF. CDR3 coding DNA: TGTGCCAGCAGTGACGACAGGGGAAGCACAGATACGCAGTATTTT. The chain has TRBV2 and TRBJ2-3; 8 positions agree with TRBD1. Per germline, CDR1 SNHLY and CDR2 FYNNEI. The V and J ends lost 3 bases and 0 bases, in that order; junction bases with no gene match: 2. The CDR3 loop spans 15 amino acids.

This rearrangement joins TRBV29-1 to TRBJ2-3; D gene ambiguous. The CDR3 is 14 residues long. The V end was cut by 3 bases, the J end by 6 bases, with 16 bases between. CDR1 is SQVTM, CDR2 ANQGSEA, per germline. CDR3 sequence (DNA): TGCAGCGTTGATCTGGGCGACCTCCTCGATACGCAGTATTTT. It codes for CSVDLGDLLDTQYF.

CDR3 DNA sequence: TGTGCCAGCACGACCGGGACAGGCTCCTACAATGAGCAGTTCTTC. Translation gives CASTTGTGSYNEQFF. The chain has TRBV5-8 and TRBJ2-1; 8 bases are a match to TRBD1. With V trimmed by 6 bases and J by 0 bases, 5 bases remained unmatched. Per germline, CDR1 SGHTS and CDR2 YDEGEE. The CDR3 is 15 amino acids.

The rearrangement uses TRBV2 and TRBJ2-3; TRBD1 is a possible D gene (6 bases). The CDR3 has 12 amino acids. From germline, CDR1 is SNHLY and CDR2 FYNNEI. Trimming pared 6 bases from V and 5 bases from J, leaving 9 bases between. The CDR3 DNA follows: TGTGCCAGCAGCCCCAGGGGAGATACGCAGTATTTT. It is translated as CASSPRGDTQYF.